This TCR beta chain was sequenced in a study of CD8+ T cells in alopecia areata. Study-level background: Transfer of skin from 6-12-month-old C3H/HeJ graft donors with spontaneous alopecia was made to roughly 6-10-week-old female C3H/HeJ mice.

There are many counts of this clone. The listed genes are named as in mouse. Sequencing ends 4 residues short of the CDR3 end; the germline J gene provides the rest. From germline, CDR1 is NNHDY and CDR2 SYVADS. The CDR3 sequence is 11 residues long. Separation of pooled cutaneous lymph node cells was by sorting with CD4, CD8alpha, NKG2D, NKG2ACE and other markers. Extraction of RNA preceded its reverse transcription into cDNA, which served as the sequencing template. The data were produced by immunoSEQ multiplex PCR, yet TCRdb's version contains in-frame clones alone and is incomplete. Observed in the sample are over 15,000 clones, none of them singletons.

This chain joins TRBV13-3 and TRBJ2-7; D is undetermined. The sequenced sample was CD8+ T cells sorted from a lymph node. The receptor's source is a C3H/HeJ mouse with alopecia areata. The MHC haplotype of the strain is H2-k. Here the CDR3 reads CASSRSDEQYF. The CDR3 bases that were read are TGTGCCAGCAGTCGGTCAGAT.